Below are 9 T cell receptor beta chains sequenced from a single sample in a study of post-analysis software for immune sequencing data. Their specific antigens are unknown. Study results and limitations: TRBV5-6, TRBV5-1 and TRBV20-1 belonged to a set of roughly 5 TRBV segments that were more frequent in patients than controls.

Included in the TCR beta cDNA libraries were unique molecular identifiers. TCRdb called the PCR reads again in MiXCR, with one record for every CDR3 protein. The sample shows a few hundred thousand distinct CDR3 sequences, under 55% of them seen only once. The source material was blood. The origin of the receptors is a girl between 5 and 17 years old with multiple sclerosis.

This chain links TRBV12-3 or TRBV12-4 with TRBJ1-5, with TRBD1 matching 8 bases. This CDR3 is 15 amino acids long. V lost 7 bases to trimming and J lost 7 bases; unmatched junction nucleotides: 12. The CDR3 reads CASTLWGDRSQPQHF. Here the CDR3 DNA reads TGTGCCAGCACCCTCTGGGGGGACAGGAGCCAGCCCCAGCATTTT.

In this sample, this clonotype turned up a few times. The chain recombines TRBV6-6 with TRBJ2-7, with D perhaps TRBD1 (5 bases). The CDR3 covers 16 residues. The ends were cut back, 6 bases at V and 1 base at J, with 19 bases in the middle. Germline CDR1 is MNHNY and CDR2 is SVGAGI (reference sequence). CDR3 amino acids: CASRPSRDTRSYEQYF. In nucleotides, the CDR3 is TGTGCCAGCAGGCCCAGCAGGGATACGAGGTCCTACGAGCAGTACTTC.

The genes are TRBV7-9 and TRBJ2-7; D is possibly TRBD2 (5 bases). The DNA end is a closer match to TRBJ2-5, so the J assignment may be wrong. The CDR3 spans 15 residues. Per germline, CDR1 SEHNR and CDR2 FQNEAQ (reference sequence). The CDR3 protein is CASSLVLDSRETQYF. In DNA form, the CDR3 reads TGTGCCAGCAGCTTAGTTCTGGACTCTCGGGAGACCCAGTACTTC.

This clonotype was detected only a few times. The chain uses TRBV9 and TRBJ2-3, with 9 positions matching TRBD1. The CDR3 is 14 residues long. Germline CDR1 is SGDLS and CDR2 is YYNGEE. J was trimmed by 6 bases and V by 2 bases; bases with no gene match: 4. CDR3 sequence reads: CASSVGQGGDTQYF. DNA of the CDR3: TGTGCCAGCAGCGTGGGACAGGGAGGCGATACGCAGTATTTT.

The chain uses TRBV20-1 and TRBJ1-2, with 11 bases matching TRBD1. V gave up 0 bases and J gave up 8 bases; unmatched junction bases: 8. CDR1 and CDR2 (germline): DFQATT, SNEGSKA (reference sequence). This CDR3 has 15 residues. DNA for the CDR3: TGCAGTGCTAGAGATTTTGGACAGGGGGCGTCCGGCTACACCTTC. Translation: CSARDFGQGASGYTF.

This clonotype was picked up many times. CDR3 bases: TGTGCCAGCAGCTTGGCCTACACAGATACGCAGTATTTT. The encoded protein is CASSLAYTDTQYF. The V call is TRBV7-3, the J call TRBJ2-3; no firm D call. The CDR3 is 13 residues long. Germline CDR1 is SGHTA and CDR2 is FQGTGA. Trimming shortened V by 3 bases and J by 2 bases, and 6 bases separated the two germline ends.

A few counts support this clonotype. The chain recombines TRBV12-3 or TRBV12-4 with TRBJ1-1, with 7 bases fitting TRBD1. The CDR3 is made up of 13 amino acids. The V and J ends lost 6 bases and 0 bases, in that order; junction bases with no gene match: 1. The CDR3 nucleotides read TGTGCCAGCAGCGACAGGGTGAACACTGAAGCTTTCTTT. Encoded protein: CASSDRVNTEAFF.

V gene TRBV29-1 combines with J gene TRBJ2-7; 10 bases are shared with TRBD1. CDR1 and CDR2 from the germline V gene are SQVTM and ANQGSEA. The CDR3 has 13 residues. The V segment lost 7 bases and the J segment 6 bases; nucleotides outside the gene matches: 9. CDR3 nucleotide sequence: TGCAGCGGAACGGGACAGGGGCTCGGCGAGCAGTACTTC. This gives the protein CSGTGQGLGEQYF.

The CDR3 is CSARVGGRGKVEAFF. DNA of the CDR3: TGCAGTGCTAGAGTAGGGGGACGGGGGAAGGTCGAAGCTTTCTTT. This chain links TRBV20-1 with TRBJ1-1, with a weak D call TRBD1 (6 bases). Germline lookup yields CDR1 DFQATT and CDR2 SNEGSKA (reference sequence). With 1 base removed from V and 8 bases from J, the gap between germline ends came to 20 bases. CDR3 size: 15 residues.